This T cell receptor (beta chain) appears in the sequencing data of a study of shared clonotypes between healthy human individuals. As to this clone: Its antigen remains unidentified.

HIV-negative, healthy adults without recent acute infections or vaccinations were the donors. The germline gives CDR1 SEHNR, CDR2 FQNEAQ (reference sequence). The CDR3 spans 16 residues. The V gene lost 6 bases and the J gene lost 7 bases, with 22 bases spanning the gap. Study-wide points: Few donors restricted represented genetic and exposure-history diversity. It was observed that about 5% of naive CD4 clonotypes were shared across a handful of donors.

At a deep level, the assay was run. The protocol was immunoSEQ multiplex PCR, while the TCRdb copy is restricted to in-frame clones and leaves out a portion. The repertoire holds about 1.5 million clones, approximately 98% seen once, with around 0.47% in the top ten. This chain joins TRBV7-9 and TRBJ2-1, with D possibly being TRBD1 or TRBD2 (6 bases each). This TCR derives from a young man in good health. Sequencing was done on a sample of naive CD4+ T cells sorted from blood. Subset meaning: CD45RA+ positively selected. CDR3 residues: CASSPTRGPIRNEQFF. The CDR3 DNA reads TGTGCCAGCAGTCCCACCCGGGGGCCTATACGTAATGAGCAGTTCTTC. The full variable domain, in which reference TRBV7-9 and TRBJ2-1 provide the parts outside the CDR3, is DTGVSQNPRHKITKRGQNVTFRCDPISEHNRLYWYRQTLGQGPEFLTYFQNEAQLEKSRLLSDRFSAERPKGSFSTLEIQRTEQGDSAMYLCASSPTRGPIRNEQFFGPGTRLTVL.